The entry below gives a single TCR beta chain sequence along with its context. Antigen specificity is unknown. The record originates from a study of long-term antiretroviral therapy in people with HIV. Running of the v3.0 immunoSEQ assay took place at survey level. Only in-frame clones appear in the TCRdb table, and some are missing; sequencing was by immunoSEQ multiplex PCR. The table shows about 12,000 clones, with 70% to 85% occurring only once. The V end lost 2 bases, the J end lost 3 bases, and 11 bases lay between the germline ends. The CDR3 contains 15 residues. The V gene's germline CDR1 is SGHNT and CDR2 YYREEE (reference sequence). Study observations and caveats: Diversity measured after ART increased yet remained under transplant donor controls.

The sample consisted of unsorted PBMCs, taken less than 3.3 years before starting antiretroviral therapy. This sequence was found in a man in his forties with HIV. The chain is built from TRBV5-4 and TRBJ2-2, with D possibly matching TRBD2 (7 bases). The CDR3 nucleotides are TGTGCCAGCAGCTTCCCGGGGGGCGACACCGGGGAGCTGTTTTTT. Amino acid sequence: CASSFPGGDTGELFF.